The 25 T cell receptor beta chains below come from one sample, sequenced in a study of monozygotic twins with inflammatory bowel disease. TCRdb re-called the 5' RACE reads and shows each CDR3 protein once, DNA omitted. The listing contains about 160,000 distinct CDR3 sequences. The sequenced material came from blood. The receptors stem from a human donor with ulcerative colitis or Crohn's disease, or a healthy co-twin of an affected twin (not recorded which).

V and J are TRBV11-2 and TRBJ2-5; no DNA is available, so the TRBD2 call from TCRdb remains unchecked. The CDR3 extends over 14 amino acids. CDR1 and CDR2 from the germline V gene are SGHAT and FQNNGV. CDR3 in amino acids: CASSPSGTEETQYF.

The chain combines TRBV27 with TRBJ2-2; TCRdb gives TRBD2 as the D gene, but with no DNA this cannot be confirmed. This CDR3 comprises 15 residues. Germline CDR1 MNHEY, CDR2 SMNVEV (reference sequence). The CDR3 reads CASSLAGPGTGELFF.

The chain links TRBV5-4 to TRBJ1-1; absent DNA, TCRdb's TRBD1 call cannot be checked. In germline, CDR1 is SGHNT, CDR2 YYREEE (reference sequence). CDR3 length equals 15 residues. CDR3 residues: CASSLDRGLTTEAFF. Supplemented by reference TRBV5-4 and TRBJ1-1, the full variable domain reads ETGVTQSPTHLIKTRGQQVTLRCSSQSGHNTVSWYQQALGQGPQFIFQYYREEENGRGNFPPRFSGLQFPNYSSELNVNALELDDSALYLCASSLDRGLTTEAFFGQGTRLTVV.

The chain has TRBV28 and TRBJ2-7; TCRdb calls TRBD2, which cannot be checked without DNA. CDR1 MDHEN and CDR2 SYDVKM come from the germline V gene. The CDR3 length is 14 residues. This CDR3 is CASTRAGWNYEQYF.

The gene calls are TRBV13 and TRBJ2-7. Germline CDR1 reads PRHDT; CDR2 reads FYEKMQ (reference sequence). The CDR3 is made up of 15 amino acids. The CDR3 sequence is CASSSRGQSSYEQYF. Based on the CDR3 plus reference TRBV13 and TRBJ2-7, the full variable domain is AAGVIQSPRHLIKEKRETATLKCYPIPRHDTVYWYQQGPGQDPQFLISFYEKMQSDKGSIPDRFSAQQFSDYHSELNMSSLELGDSALYFCASSSRGQSSYEQYFGPGTRLTVT.

The gene calls are TRBV6-5 and TRBJ2-2. Germline V gene sequence: CDR1 MNHEY, CDR2 SVGAGI. The CDR3 runs 18 residues. This chain's CDR3 is CASSWGTVGGANTGELFF.

The chain links TRBV4-2 to TRBJ1-2. This CDR3 has 15 amino acids. Germline values: CDR1 LGHNA, CDR2 YNFKEQ. CDR3 protein: CASSHPGAWDYGYTF.

The chain has TRBV10-3 and TRBJ2-2. The CDR3 spans 14 residues. Germline loops: CDR1 ENHRY, CDR2 SYGVKD. The CDR3 protein is CAISDLPDTGELFF.

J is TRBJ1-5 and V is TRBV6-2 or TRBV6-3; as DNA is missing, the TRBD1 call by TCRdb cannot be tested. This CDR3 spans 20 amino acids. Germline V lookup: CDR1 MNHEY, CDR2 SVGEGT. The CDR3 spells CASSYSLGQGAPSGNQPQHF.

The rearrangement joins TRBV29-1 to TRBJ2-7. The CDR3 runs 13 residues. From germline, CDR1 is SQVTM and CDR2 ANQGSEA. The CDR3: CSVGGGGTHEQYF.

This chain uses TRBV13 with TRBJ2-6; TCRdb names TRBD1, which stays unverified in the absence of DNA. CDR1 is PRHDT, CDR2 FYEKMQ, per germline (reference sequence). CDR3 length: 19 residues. The CDR3 here is CASSGRGPGIRSGANVLTF. The whole variable domain, filled in from reference TRBV13 and TRBJ2-6, reads AAGVIQSPRHLIKEKRETATLKCYPIPRHDTVYWYQQGPGQDPQFLISFYEKMQSDKGSIPDRFSAQQFSDYHSELNMSSLELGDSALYFCASSGRGPGIRSGANVLTFGAGSRLTVL.

The rearrangement uses TRBV5-1 and TRBJ2-7; as DNA is missing, the TRBD1 call by TCRdb cannot be tested. The germline V gene has CDR1 SGHRS and CDR2 YFSETQ. CDR3 length: 18 residues. CDR3 protein: CASSFRDRVRISAYEQYF.

V gene TRBV28 combines with J gene TRBJ1-2; TCRdb selects TRBD1, and the lack of DNA leaves this call unchecked. The CDR3 length is 13 residues. Germline CDR1 is MDHEN and CDR2 is SYDVKM. The CDR3 reads CASRGDRAQPDTF.

This chain connects TRBV14 to TRBJ2-1; the TCRdb call, TRBD2, lacks DNA for checking. Germline V gene lookup returns CDR1 SGHDN and CDR2 FVKESK. CDR3 length: 13 amino acids. The CDR3: CASSQSGPTEQFF.

V and J are TRBV29-1 and TRBJ2-3; there is no DNA to check the TCRdb D call of TRBD1. CDR1 is SQVTM and CDR2 is ANQGSEA in the germline V gene. There are 13 residues in the CDR3. CDR3: CSVGQSRTDTQYF.

The rearrangement links TRBV7-2 to TRBJ2-7; TCRdb's assignment of TRBD1 cannot be checked, as there is no DNA. CDR3 size: 15 residues. Germline V gives CDR1 SGHTA, CDR2 FQGNSA. The CDR3 sequence is CASSKGQGSGGEQYF.

This rearrangement joins TRBV7-2 to TRBJ1-2; the TRBD1 assignment by TCRdb is unverifiable without DNA. CDR1 and CDR2 (germline): SGHTA, FQGNSA. This CDR3 spans 17 amino acids. Here the CDR3 reads CASSLAGTGITVRGYTF.

V is TRBV5-1 and J is TRBJ1-1; TCRdb gives TRBD1 as the D gene, but with no DNA this cannot be confirmed. The germline gives CDR1 SGHRS, CDR2 YFSETQ. The CDR3 totals 14 residues. This chain's CDR3 is CASSPDRVNTEAFF.

This chain uses TRBV28 with TRBJ1-3; the TCRdb call, TRBD1, lacks DNA for checking. CDR1 is MDHEN and CDR2 is SYDVKM in the germline V gene. CDR3 length equals 15 residues. This CDR3 reads CASRNRGNGGNTIYF.

The V and J genes are TRBV29-1 and TRBJ2-4; TCRdb returns TRBD1, unconfirmable since there is no DNA. Per the germline V gene, CDR1 is SQVTM and CDR2 is ANQGSEA. The length of the CDR3 is 13 residues. The CDR3 is CSVPQGGKNIQYF.

J is TRBJ2-1 and V is TRBV27; the D gene TCRdb calls, TRBD2, cannot be checked with no DNA. Germline V CDR1 and CDR2: MNHEY, SMNVEV (reference sequence). The CDR3 extends over 15 amino acids. The CDR3 is CASRTTAERGNEQFF.

CDR3 loop: CAWSPRSPLDEQYF. V and J are TRBV30 and TRBJ2-7; TCRdb lists TRBD1, though no DNA is available to test this call. This CDR3 comprises 14 residues. Germline V gene lookup returns CDR1 GTSNPN and CDR2 SVGIG (reference sequence).

CDR3 residues: CASSSQGGAGGYTF. The chain joins TRBV6-5 to TRBJ1-2; TCRdb calls TRBD1, which cannot be checked without DNA. The CDR3 has 14 residues. Germline assignment: CDR1 MNHEY and CDR2 SVGAGI.

The gene calls are TRBV5-1 and TRBJ2-7. The CDR3 covers 14 residues. Germline V gene data show CDR1 as SGHRS and CDR2 as YFSETQ. Here the CDR3 reads CASSFEQGPYEQYF.

The gene calls are TRBV9 and TRBJ2-5; the TCRdb D gene call, TRBD2, has no DNA to confirm it. The CDR3 totals 14 residues. Germline assignment: CDR1 SGDLS and CDR2 YYNGEE. CDR3 amino acids: CASSPGLAQETQYF.